Following are 5 T cell receptor beta chains from one sample sequenced in a study of cytotoxic CD8 clonotypes in ibrutinib-treated CLL (dated by TCRdb to about 2021). Sample time point, as interpreted from the label and publication: roughly 23 months on ibrutinib. Library creation used the immunoSEQ multiplex PCR assay. In its TCRdb copy, this immuneACCESS table keeps in-frame sequences only and misses some clones. Where compared with another copy, unresolved V genes explain less than half of these, and the others have no known cause. Within this sample are over 100,000 clones, with roughly 85% of them counted one time only. The ten largest clones take up about 2.1% of the sample. Sequenced material: PBMCs, taken after 24 months of ibrutinib treatment. Every receptor here comes from a human donor with chronic lymphocytic leukemia.

The count of this clone is one. This chain joins TRBV19 and TRBJ1-1, with 9 positions matching TRBD1. The CDR3 contains 14 residues. Trimming cost V 1 base and J 6 bases; bases outside gene matches: 3. Germline-derived CDR1 and CDR2 are LNHDA and SQIVND (reference sequence). CDR3 protein: CASSIGQGGSEAFF. In DNA form, the CDR3 reads TGTGCCAGTAGTATAGGACAGGGGGGATCTGAAGCTTTCTTT.

The chain uses TRBV7-8 and TRBJ1-5; 7 nucleotides match TRBD1. V was clipped by 3 bases and J by 0 bases; unmatched bases: 8. The CDR3 extends over 17 amino acids. Per germline, CDR1 SGHVS and CDR2 FQNEAQ. This chain's CDR3 is CASSLDRKYFSNQPQHF. The DNA of the CDR3 is TGTGCCAGCAGCTTGGACAGGAAATATTTTAGCAATCAGCCCCAGCATTTT.

The chain links TRBV7-6 to TRBJ2-3; D is unresolved. The V gene lost 2 bases and the J gene lost 5 bases, with 11 bases spanning the gap. The CDR3 spans 14 residues. The V gene's germline CDR1 is SGHVS and CDR2 FNYEAQ. The CDR3 reads CASSLRTRVDTQYF. The CDR3 nucleotides read TGTGCCAGCAGCTTACGGACGCGCGTAGATACGCAGTATTTT.

V gene TRBV30 combines with J gene TRBJ2-3; D might be TRBD1 or TRBD2, each matching 5 bases. The CDR3 extends over 14 amino acids. Trimming removed 0 bases from V and 2 bases from J, with 9 bases in between. From germline, CDR1 is GTSNPN and CDR2 SVGIG (reference sequence). CDR3 bases: TGTGCCTGGAGTGTGCCAGGGACCACAGATACGCAGTATTTT. Translated: CAWSVPGTTDTQYF.

The rearrangement joins TRBV9 to TRBJ2-1; D unclear. V lost 0 bases and J 2 bases, leaving 9 bases between the germline ends. The germline CDR1 and CDR2 sequences are SGDLS and YYNGEE. The CDR3 runs to 15 residues. The DNA of the CDR3 is TGTGCCAGCAGCGTAGAGGGCCCTCCCTACAATGAGCAGTTCTTC. It yields the protein CASSVEGPPYNEQFF.